These 3 T cell receptor beta chains were all obtained from the same sample, sequenced in a study of shared clonotypes between healthy human individuals. Data came from immunoSEQ multiplex PCR; TCRdb stores just in-frame clones and leaves some out. The sample carries about 1.1 million clones, 78% recorded once. Material: memory CD4+ T cells from PBMCs. Sample subset: CD45RA-negative fraction. The receptor source for this set is a man between 18 and 35 years old in good health. Some clones in this sample may be carry-over from other donors' samples.

Comments on this clone: Other DNA sequences in this sample translate to the same CDR3. The chain uses TRBV5-1 and TRBJ1-1; D unclear. Trimming took 4 bases from V and 4 from J, leaving 8 bases between them. The CDR3 covers 12 residues. Germline CDR1 and CDR2: SGHRS and YFSETQ. Here the CDR3 DNA reads TGCGCCAGCAGCGCAGGTGGCACTGAAGCTTTCTTT. It is translated as CASSAGGTEAFF.

This chain connects TRBV2 to TRBJ1-3, with D hard to call. V gave up 11 bases and J gave up 2 bases, with 13 bases separating them. Germline-derived CDR1 and CDR2 are SNHLY and FYNNEI. This CDR3 contains 13 residues. This CDR3 is CAAGGRAGNTIYF. DNA of the CDR3: TGTGCCGCCGGCGGGCGCGCTGGAAACACCATATATTTT.

This chain joins TRBV19 and TRBJ1-2; D is ambiguous. The CDR3 contains 14 residues. V shed 2 bases and J shed 2 bases, with 9 bases lying between them. Germline loops: CDR1 LNHDA, CDR2 SQIVND (reference sequence). The CDR3 here is CASSISPQNYGYTF. DNA for the CDR3: TGTGCCAGTAGTATATCCCCGCAGAACTATGGCTACACCTTC.